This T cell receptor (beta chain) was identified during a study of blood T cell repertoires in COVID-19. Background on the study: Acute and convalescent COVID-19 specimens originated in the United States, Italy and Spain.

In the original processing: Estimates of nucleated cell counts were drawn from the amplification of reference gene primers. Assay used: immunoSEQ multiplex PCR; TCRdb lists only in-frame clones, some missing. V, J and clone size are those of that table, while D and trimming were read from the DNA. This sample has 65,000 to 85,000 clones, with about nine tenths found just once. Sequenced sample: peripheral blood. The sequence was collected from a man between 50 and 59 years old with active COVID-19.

The DNA for the CDR3 is TGTGCCACCAGTGCCGTGACAGGGAACACCGGGGAGCTGTTTTTT. Translated: CATSAVTGNTGELFF. The chain uses TRBV24-1 and TRBJ2-2; possible D gene TRBD1, 6 bases. The germline V gene has CDR1 KGHDR and CDR2 SFDVKD. The V and J ends lost 5 bases and 1 base respectively, with 10 bases between them. This CDR3 spans 15 amino acids.